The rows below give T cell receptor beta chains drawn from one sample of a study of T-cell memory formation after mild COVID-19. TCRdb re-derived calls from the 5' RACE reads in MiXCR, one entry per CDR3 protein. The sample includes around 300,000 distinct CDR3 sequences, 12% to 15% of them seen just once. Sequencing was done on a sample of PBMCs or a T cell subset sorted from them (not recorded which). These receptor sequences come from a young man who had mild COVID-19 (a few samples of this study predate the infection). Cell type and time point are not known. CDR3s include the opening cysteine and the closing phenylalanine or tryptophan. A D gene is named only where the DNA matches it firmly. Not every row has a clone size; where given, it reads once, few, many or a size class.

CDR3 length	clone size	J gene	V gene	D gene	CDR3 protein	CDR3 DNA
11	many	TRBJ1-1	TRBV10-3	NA	CATFESNEAFF	TGTGCCACCTTCGAGTCCAATGAAGCTTTCTTT
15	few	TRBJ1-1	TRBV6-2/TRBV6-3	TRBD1	CASRPSDRGSTEAFF	TGTGCCAGCAGACCCTCGGACAGGGGGTCCACTGAAGCTTTCTTT
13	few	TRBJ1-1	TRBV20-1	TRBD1	CSAPRGTNTEAFF	TGCAGTGCTCCCAGGGGGACAAACACTGAAGCTTTCTTT
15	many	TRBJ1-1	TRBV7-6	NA	CASSLGRTANTEAFF	TGTGCCAGCAGCTTAGGAAGGACAGCGAACACTGAAGCTTTCTTT
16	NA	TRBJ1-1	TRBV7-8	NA	CASSTPRVVMPMEAFF	TGTGCCAGCAGCACACCCCGGGTTGTGATGCCTATGGAAGCTTTCTTT
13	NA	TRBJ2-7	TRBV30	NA	CAWTKATLGEQYF	TGTGCCTGGACGAAGGCTACCCTGGGGGAGCAGTACTTC
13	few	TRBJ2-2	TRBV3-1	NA	CASSQLGSGELFF	TGTGCCAGCAGCCAATTAGGGAGCGGGGAGCTGTTTTTT
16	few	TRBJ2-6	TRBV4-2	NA	CASSHQDNSGANVLTF	TGTGCCAGCAGCCACCAGGACAACTCTGGGGCCAACGTCCTGACTTTC
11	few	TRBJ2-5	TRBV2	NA	CASSTGQTQYF	TGTGCCAGCAGCACGGGGCAGACCCAGTACTTC
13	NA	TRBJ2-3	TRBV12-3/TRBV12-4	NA	CASEDRLTDTQYF	TGTGCCAGCGAGGATAGACTCACAGATACGCAGTATTTT
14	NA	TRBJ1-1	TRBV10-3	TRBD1	CAISPGQANTEAFF	TGTGCCATCAGTCCTGGACAGGCGAACACTGAAGCTTTCTTT
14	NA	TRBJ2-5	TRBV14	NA	CASSLRGVRETQYF	TGTGCCAGCAGCCTCAGGGGGGTGCGGGAGACCCAGTACTTC
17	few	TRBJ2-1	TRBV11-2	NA	CASSELAGFSSYNEQFF	TGTGCCAGCAGCGAATTGGCAGGCTTTAGCTCCTACAATGAGCAGTTCTTC
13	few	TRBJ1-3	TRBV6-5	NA	CASRTESGNTIYF	TGTGCCAGCAGAACAGAGAGTGGAAACACCATATATTTT
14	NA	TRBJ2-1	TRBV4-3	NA	CASSQVAQNNEQFF	TGCGCCAGCAGCCAAGTAGCCCAGAACAATGAGCAGTTCTTC
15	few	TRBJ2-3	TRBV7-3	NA	CASRLGIVSTDTQYF	TGTGCCAGCAGGTTAGGGATTGTGAGCACAGATACGCAGTATTTT
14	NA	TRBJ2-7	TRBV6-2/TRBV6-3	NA	CASSYQPRSNEQYF	TGTGCCAGCAGTTATCAACCCCGTTCGAACGAGCAGTACTTC
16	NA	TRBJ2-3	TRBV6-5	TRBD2	CASSNLAAGGQDTQYF	TGTGCCAGCAGCAACCTCGCGGCGGGGGGGCAAGATACGCAGTATTTT
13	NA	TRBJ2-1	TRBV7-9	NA	CAITGRGGDEQFF	TGTGCCATCACGGGCAGGGGAGGCGATGAGCAGTTCTTC
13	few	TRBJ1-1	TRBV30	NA	CAWTGQAVLVAFF	TGTGCCTGGACGGGGCAGGCAGTTCTAGTAGCTTTCTTT
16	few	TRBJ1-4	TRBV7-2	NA	CASSLGPWATNEKLFF	TGTGCCAGCAGCTTGGGTCCCTGGGCAACTAATGAAAAACTGTTTTTT
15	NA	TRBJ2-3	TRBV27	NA	CASSSGFTSTDTQYF	TGTGCCAGCAGTTCTGGGTTTACTAGCACAGATACGCAGTATTTT
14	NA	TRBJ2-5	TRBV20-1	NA	CSARDQSVEETQYF	TGCAGTGCTAGAGATCAGAGCGTCGAAGAGACCCAGTACTTC
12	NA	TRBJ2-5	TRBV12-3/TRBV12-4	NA	CASSFVGSHPYF	TGTGCCAGCAGTTTCGTAGGTTCTCACCCGTACTTC
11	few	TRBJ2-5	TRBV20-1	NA	CSARTPTAQYF	TGCAGTGCTAGAACTCCTACGGCCCAGTACTTC
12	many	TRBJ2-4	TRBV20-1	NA	CSARRGKGIQYF	TGCAGTGCTAGGAGAGGGAAGGGCATTCAGTACTTC
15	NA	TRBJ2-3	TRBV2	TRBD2	CASSAELAGADTQYF	TGTGCCAGCAGTGCTGAACTAGCGGGGGCGGATACGCAGTATTTT
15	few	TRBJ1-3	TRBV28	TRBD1	CASSLPGGGGNTIYF	TGTGCCAGCAGCCTTCCAGGGGGCGGTGGAAACACCATATATTTT
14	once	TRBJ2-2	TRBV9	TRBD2	CASSAGASGGELFF	TGTGCCAGCAGCGCAGGGGCTAGCGGGGGGGAGCTGTTTTTT
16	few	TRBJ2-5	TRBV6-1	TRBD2	CASRRTSGGIGETQYF	TGTGCCAGCAGGCGGACTAGCGGGGGGATAGGAGAGACCCAGTACTTC
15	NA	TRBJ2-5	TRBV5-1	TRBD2	CASSLDGEGFETQYF	TGCGCCAGCAGCCTCGACGGGGAGGGTTTTGAGACCCAGTACTTC
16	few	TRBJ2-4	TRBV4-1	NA	CASSLSPPGASNIQYF	TGCGCCAGCAGCCTTTCCCCCCCAGGGGCTTCGAACATTCAGTACTTC
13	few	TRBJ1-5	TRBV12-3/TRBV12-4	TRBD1	CAVARGQGQPQHF	TGTGCCGTCGCCAGGGGGCAGGGGCAGCCCCAGCATTTT
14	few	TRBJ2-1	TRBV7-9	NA	CASSFPRDQGEQFF	TGTGCCAGCAGCTTCCCCCGGGATCAGGGGGAGCAGTTCTTC
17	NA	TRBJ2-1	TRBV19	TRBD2	CASSIFSGGDPGNEQFF	TGTGCCAGTAGTATCTTTAGCGGGGGGGACCCGGGCAATGAGCAGTTCTTC
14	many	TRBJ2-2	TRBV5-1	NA	CASTFHTNTGELFF	TGCGCCAGCACATTCCACACGAACACCGGGGAGCTGTTTTTT
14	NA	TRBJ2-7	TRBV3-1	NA	CASSWVTGSYEQYF	TGTGCCAGCAGCTGGGTGACAGGCTCCTACGAGCAGTACTTC
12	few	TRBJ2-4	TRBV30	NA	CAWSVLRHIQYF	TGTGCCTGGAGTGTACTGAGGCACATTCAGTACTTC
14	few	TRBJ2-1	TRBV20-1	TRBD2	CSASETSGGYEQFF	TGCAGTGCTAGCGAGACTAGCGGGGGCTATGAGCAGTTCTTC
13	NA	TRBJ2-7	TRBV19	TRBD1	CASPTRQGYEQYF	TGTGCCAGTCCAACCCGACAGGGCTACGAGCAGTACTTC
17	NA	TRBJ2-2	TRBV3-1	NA	CASSPPVRGTGTGELFF	TGTGCCAGCAGCCCCCCCGTGAGGGGCACAGGCACCGGGGAGCTGTTTTTT